This T cell receptor beta chain was captured by sequencing in a study of metastatic and nonmetastatic thyroid tumors. General study findings and limits: According to reports, the diversity of TCR beta was significantly higher in malignant thyroid tumors than in benign nodules, and this held in both blood and tumor samples.

The CDR3 sequence is 15 residues long. J gave up 4 bases and V 5 bases, and 8 bases lay outside the gene matches. Germline lookup yields CDR1 MNHNS and CDR2 SASEGT. This clone was detected many times. Its specificity is not known. Using MiXCR, TCRdb reanalyzed the PCR reads. The top ten clones hold about 4% of a sample with around 30,000 clones, approximately 16% of them seen once. No patient received treatment before thyroid surgery. The clonotype comes from a female donor with papillary thyroid cancer or a benign thyroid nodule (not recorded which). Some clones in this sample may be carry-over from other donors' samples. Sequenced sample: blood. The V call is TRBV6-1, the J call TRBJ1-5; 7 bases align to TRBD1. CDR3 DNA sequence: TGTGCCAGCAGTAAGGAGGGGGCGCCTAATCAGCCCCAGCATTTT. Protein sequence: CASSKEGAPNQPQHF.